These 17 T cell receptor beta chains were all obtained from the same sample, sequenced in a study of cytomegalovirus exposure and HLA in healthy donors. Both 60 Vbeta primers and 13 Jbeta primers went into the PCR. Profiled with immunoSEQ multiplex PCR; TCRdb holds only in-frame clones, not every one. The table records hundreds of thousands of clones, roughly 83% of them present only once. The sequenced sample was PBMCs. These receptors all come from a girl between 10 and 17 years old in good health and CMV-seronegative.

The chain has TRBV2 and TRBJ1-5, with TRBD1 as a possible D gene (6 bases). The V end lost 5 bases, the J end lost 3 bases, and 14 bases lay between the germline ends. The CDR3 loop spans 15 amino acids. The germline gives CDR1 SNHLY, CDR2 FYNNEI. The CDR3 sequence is CASSNPDSFNQPQHF. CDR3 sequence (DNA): TGTGCCAGCAGTAACCCGGACAGCTTCAATCAGCCCCAGCATTTT.

CDR3 protein: CASSVHTGGNSPLHF. CDR3 sequence (DNA): TGTGCCAGCAGCGTCCACACAGGGGGGAATTCACCCCTCCACTTT. The V call is TRBV9, the J call TRBJ1-6, with 8 bases lining up with TRBD1. The V segment lost 2 bases and the J segment 7 bases; nucleotides outside the gene matches: 5. This CDR3 region has 15 residues. Per the germline V gene, CDR1 is SGDLS and CDR2 is YYNGEE.

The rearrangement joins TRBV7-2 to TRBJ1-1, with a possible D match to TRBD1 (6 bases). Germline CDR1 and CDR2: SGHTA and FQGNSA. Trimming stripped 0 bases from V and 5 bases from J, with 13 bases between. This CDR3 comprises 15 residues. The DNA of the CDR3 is TGTGCCAGCAGCTTAGCAGGGGGGGTAGGAACTGAAGCTTTCTTT. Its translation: CASSLAGGVGTEAFF.

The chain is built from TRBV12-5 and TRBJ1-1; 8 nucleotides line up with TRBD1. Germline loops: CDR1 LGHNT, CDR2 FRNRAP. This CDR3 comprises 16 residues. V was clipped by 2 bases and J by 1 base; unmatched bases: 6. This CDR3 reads CASGLQYTGGNTEAFF. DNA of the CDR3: TGTGCTAGTGGTTTGCAGTATACAGGGGGGAACACTGAAGCTTTCTTT. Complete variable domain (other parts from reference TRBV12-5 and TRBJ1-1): DARVTQTPRHKVTEMGQEVTMRCQPILGHNTVFWYRQTMMQGLELLAYFRNRAPLDDSGMPKDRFSAEMPDATLATLKIQPSEPRDSAVYFCASGLQYTGGNTEAFFGQGTRLTVV.

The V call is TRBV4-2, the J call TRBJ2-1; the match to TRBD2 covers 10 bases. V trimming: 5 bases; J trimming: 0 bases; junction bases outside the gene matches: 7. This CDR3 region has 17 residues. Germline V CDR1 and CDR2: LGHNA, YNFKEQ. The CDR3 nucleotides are TGTGCCAGCAGCTACGGACTAGCGGAAAGCTCCTACAATGAGCAGTTCTTC. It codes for CASSYGLAESSYNEQFF.

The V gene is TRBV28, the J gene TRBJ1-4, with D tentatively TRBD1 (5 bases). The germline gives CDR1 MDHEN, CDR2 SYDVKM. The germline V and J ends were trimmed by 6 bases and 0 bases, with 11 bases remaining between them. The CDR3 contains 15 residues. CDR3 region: CASSRRRATNEKLFF. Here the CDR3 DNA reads TGTGCCAGCAGCCGCCGCAGGGCAACTAATGAAAAACTGTTTTTT.

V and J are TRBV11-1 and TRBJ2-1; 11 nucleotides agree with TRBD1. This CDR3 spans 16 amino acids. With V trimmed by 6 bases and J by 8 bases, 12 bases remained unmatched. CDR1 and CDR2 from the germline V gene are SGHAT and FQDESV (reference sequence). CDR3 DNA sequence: TGTGCCAGCAGGGTGGGTGGACAGGGGGCGCAGGATGAGCAGTTCTTC. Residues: CASRVGGQGAQDEQFF. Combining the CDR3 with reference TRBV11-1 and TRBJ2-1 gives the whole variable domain EAEVAQSPRYKITEKSQAVAFWCDPISGHATLYWYRQILGQGPELLVQFQDESVVDDSQLPKDRFSAERLKGVDSTLKIQPAELGDSAMYLCASRVGGQGAQDEQFFGPGTRLTVL.

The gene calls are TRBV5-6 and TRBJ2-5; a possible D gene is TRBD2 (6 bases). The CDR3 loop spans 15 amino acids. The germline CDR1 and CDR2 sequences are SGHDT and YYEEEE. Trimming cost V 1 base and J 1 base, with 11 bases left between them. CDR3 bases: TGTGCCAGCAGCTTGTACGCGGGACCCCAAGAGACCCAGTACTTC. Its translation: CASSLYAGPQETQYF.

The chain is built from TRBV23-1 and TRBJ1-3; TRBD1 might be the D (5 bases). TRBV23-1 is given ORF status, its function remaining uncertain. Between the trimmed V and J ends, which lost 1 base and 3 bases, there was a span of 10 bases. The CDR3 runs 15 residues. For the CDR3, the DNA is TGCGCCAGCAGTCAATTTCGGACACTTGGAAACACCATATATTTT. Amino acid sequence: CASSQFRTLGNTIYF.

The CDR3 protein is CASSDIGSLEQFF. The CDR3 region has the DNA TGTGCCAGTAGTGATATCGGGAGCCTTGAGCAGTTCTTC. V usage is TRBV19 and J usage is TRBJ2-1; tentatively, D is TRBD2 (6 bases). V gave up 5 bases and J gave up 9 bases, with 14 bases separating them. CDR3 length: 13 residues. Germline-derived CDR1 and CDR2 are LNHDA and SQIVND (reference sequence).

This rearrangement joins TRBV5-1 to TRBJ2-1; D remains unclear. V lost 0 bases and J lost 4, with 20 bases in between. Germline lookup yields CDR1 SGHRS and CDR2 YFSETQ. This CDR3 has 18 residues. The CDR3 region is CASSLGTLARPSYNEQFF. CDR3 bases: TGCGCCAGCAGCTTGGGTACTTTAGCCCGACCCTCATACAATGAGCAGTTCTTC.

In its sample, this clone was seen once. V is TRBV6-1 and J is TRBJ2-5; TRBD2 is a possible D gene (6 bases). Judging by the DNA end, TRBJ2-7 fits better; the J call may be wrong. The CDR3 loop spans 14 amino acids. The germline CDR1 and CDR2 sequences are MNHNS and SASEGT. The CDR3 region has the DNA TGTGCCAGCCTTCGAGCGGGTGAATTCAGCGAGCAGTACTTC. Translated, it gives CASLRAGEFSEQYF.

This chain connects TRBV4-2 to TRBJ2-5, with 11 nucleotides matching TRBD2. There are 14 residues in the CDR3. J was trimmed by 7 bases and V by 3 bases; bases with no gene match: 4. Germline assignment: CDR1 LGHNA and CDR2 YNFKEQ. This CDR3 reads CASSQLLAGGTQYF. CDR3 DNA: TGTGCCAGCAGCCAGCTCCTAGCGGGGGGGACCCAGTACTTC.

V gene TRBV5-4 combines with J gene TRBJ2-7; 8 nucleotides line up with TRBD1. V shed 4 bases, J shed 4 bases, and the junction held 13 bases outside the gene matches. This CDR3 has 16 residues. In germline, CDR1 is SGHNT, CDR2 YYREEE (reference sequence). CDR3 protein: CASSGPEDRGRYEQYF. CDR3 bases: TGTGCCAGCAGCGGACCCGAAGACAGGGGTCGATACGAGCAGTACTTC.

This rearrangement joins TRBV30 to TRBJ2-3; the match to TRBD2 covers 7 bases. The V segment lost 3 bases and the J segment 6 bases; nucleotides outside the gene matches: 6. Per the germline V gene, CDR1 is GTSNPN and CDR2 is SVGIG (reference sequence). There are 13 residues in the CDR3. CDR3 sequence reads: CAWSAVRGDTQYF. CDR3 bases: TGTGCCTGGAGCGCCGTGCGGGGGGATACGCAGTATTTT. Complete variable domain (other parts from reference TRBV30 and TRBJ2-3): SQTIHQWPATLVQPVGSPLSLECTVEGTSNPNLYWYRQAAGRGLQLLFYSVGIGQISSEVPQNLSASRPQDRQFILSSKKLLLSDSGFYLCAWSAVRGDTQYFGPGTRLTVL.

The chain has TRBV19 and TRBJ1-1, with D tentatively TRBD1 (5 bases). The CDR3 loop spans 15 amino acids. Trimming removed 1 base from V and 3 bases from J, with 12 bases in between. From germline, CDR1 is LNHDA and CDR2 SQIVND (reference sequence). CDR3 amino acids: CASSIVGGSYTEAFF. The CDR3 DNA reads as TGTGCCAGTAGTATAGTTGGGGGGTCGTACACTGAAGCTTTCTTT.

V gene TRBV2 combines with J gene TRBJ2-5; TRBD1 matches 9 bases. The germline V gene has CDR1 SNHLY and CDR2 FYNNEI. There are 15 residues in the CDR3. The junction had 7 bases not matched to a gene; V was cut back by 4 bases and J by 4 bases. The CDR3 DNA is TGTGCCAGCAGTGCACAGGGGGCGATTGGAGAGACCCAGTACTTC. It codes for CASSAQGAIGETQYF. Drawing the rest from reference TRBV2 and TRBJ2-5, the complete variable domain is EPEVTQTPSHQVTQMGQEVILRCVPISNHLYFYWYRQILGQKVEFLVSFYNNEISEKSEIFDDQFSVERPDGSNFTLKIRSTKLEDSAMYFCASSAQGAIGETQYFGPGTRLLVL.